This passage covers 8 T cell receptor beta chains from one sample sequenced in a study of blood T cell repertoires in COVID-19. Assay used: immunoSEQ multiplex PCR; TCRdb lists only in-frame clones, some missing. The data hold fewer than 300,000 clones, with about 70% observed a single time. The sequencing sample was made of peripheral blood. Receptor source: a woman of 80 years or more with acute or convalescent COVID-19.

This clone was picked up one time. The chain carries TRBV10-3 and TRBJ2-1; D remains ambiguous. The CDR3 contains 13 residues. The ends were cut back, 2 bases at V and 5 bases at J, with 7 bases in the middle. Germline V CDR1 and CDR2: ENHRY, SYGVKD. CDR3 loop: CAISETDDNEQFF. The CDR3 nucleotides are TGTGCCATCAGTGAGACAGACGACAATGAGCAGTTCTTC.

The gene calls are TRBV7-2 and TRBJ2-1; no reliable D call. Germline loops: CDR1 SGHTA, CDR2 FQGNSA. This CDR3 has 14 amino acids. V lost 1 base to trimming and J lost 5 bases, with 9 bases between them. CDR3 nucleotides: TGTGCCAGCAGCTTAGTAGTTGCCCACAATGAGCAGTTCTTC. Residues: CASSLVVAHNEQFF.

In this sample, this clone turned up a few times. The CDR3: CASSYSPGGNTEAFF. For the CDR3, the DNA is TGTGCCAGCAGTTACTCTCCAGGGGGGAACACTGAAGCTTTCTTT. The rearrangement uses TRBV6-5 and TRBJ1-1; 7 positions match TRBD1. The J segment lost 1 base and the V segment lost 0 bases, leaving 2 bases of the junction unmatched. Looked up from germline, CDR1 is MNHEY and CDR2 is SVGAGI. The CDR3 totals 15 residues.

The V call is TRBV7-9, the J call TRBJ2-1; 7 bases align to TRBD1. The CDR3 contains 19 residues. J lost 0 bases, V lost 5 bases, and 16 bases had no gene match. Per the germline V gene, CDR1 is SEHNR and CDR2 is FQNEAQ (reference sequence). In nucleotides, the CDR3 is TGTGCCAGCAGCGCCCGGGACAGCTCTTATCATAGCTCCTACAATGAGCAGTTCTTC. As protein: CASSARDSSYHSSYNEQFF. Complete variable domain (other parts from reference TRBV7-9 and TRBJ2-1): DTGVSQNPRHKITKRGQNVTFRCDPISEHNRLYWYRQTLGQGPEFLTYFQNEAQLEKSRLLSDRFSAERPKGSFSTLEIQRTEQGDSAMYLCASSARDSSYHSSYNEQFFGPGTRLTVL.

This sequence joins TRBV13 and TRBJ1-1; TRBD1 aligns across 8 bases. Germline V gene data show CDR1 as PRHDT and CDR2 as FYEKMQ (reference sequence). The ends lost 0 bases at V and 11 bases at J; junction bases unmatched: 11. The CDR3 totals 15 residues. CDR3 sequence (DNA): TGTGCCAGCAGCTTAGGGTACGGTTCAGGGGGCCGGGCTTTCTTT. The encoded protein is CASSLGYGSGGRAFF.

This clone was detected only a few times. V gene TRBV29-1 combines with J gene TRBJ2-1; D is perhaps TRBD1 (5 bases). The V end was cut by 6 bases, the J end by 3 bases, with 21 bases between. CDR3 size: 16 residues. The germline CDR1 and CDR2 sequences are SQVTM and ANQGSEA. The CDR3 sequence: CSVPPPAGQDYNEQFF. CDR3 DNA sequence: TGCAGCGTCCCCCCCCCGGCAGGGCAAGACTACAATGAGCAGTTCTTC.

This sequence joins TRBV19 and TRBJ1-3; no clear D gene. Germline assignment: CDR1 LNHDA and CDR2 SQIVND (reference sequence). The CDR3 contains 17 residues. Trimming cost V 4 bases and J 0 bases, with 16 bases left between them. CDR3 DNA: TGTGCCAGTAGTACCGACTCAATCTCTCTCTCTGGAAACACCATATATTTT. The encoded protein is CASSTDSISLSGNTIYF.

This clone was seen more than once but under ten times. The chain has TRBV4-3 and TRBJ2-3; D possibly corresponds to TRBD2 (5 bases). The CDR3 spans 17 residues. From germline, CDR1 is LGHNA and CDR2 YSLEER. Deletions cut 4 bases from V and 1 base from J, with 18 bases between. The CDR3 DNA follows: TGCGCCAGCAGCCCCCGCCCCAGCGGTGGTGGCACAGATACGCAGTATTTT. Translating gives CASSPRPSGGGTDTQYF.